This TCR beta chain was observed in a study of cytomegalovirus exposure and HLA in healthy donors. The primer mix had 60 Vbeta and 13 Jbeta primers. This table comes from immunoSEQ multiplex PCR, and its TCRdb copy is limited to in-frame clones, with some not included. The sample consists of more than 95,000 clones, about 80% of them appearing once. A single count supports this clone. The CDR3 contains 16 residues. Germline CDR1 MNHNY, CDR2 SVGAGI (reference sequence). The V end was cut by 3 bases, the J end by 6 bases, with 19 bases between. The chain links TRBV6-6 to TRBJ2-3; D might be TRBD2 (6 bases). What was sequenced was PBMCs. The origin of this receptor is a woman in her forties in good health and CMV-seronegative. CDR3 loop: CASSYLLAGGMDTQYF. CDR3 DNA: TGTGCCAGCAGTTATCTACTAGCTGGGGGGATGGATACGCAGTATTTT.